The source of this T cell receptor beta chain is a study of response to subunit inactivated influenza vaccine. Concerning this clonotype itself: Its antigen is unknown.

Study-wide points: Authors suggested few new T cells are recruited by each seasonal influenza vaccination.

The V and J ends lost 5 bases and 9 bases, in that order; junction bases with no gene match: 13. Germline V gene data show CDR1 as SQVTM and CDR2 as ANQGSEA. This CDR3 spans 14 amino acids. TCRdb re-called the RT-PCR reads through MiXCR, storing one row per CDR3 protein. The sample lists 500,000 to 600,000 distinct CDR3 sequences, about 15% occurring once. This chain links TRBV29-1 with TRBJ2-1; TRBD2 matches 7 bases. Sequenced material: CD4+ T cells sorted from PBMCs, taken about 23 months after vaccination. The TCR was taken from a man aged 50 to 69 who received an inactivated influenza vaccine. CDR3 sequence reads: CSVRSLGGAGEQFF. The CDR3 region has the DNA TGCAGCGTTAGGAGTCTGGGAGGGGCAGGTGAGCAGTTCTTC.